The entry below gives a single TCR beta chain sequence along with its context. Its specificity is not known. The sample originates from a study of blood T cells in healthy people across ages. Using a J-beta primer mix together with a sample-barcoded 5' primer, a second PCR was run for about 7 to 12 cycles. Using its own MiXCR run on the 5' RACE reads, TCRdb lists one record per CDR3 protein. The sample carries 750,000 to 950,000 distinct CDR3 sequences, roughly 25% recorded once. General study points: Estimates based on one million T cells were treated as lower bounds.

Trimming took 7 bases from V and 7 from J, leaving 10 bases between them. The CDR3 has 12 residues. Germline V CDR1 and CDR2: MNHEY, SVGAGI. The same sample was also used in a study of T cells of mothers and their children. From that second work: RNA was extracted, and all of it went into cDNA synthesis at roughly 1.4 ug per 15 ul. Related mother-child pairs showed slightly higher but non-significant overlap than unrelated pairs.

What was sequenced was blood. This receptor was obtained from a boy under 18 in good health. This sequence joins TRBV6-5 and TRBJ1-4, with TRBD1 as a possible D gene (6 bases). CDR3 residues: CASKGGGEKLFF. CDR3 sequence (DNA): TGTGCCAGCAAAGGGGGGGGTGAAAAACTGTTTTTT.